Listed below are T cell receptor beta chains from one sample, sequenced in a study of T-cell reconstitution after alpha-beta-depleted transplantation in children. TCRdb re-derived calls from the PCR reads in MiXCR, one entry per CDR3 protein. The table has a few hundred thousand distinct CDR3 sequences, 10% seen once. The input for sequencing was PBMCs from the stem cell graft donor, taken from the stem cell graft. Receptors originate from a human donor who donated a stem cell graft to a child with acute lymphoblastic leukemia. Both conserved end residues are part of each CDR3. A D gene is named only where the DNA matches it firmly. Only some rows state a clone size, as once, few, many or a class for expanded clones.

CASSQGPSGATYEQYF,TGTGCCAGCAGCCAAGGGCCCAGCGGGGCCACCTACGAGCAGTACTTC,TRBJ2-7,TRBD2,-,TRBV3-1
CASSTGILGETQYF,TGTGCCAGCAGCACCGGGATACTCGGAGAGACCCAGTACTTC,TRBJ2-5,-,few,TRBV7-3
CASSPTRFEQFF,TGTGCCAGCAGCCCTACTAGGTTTGAGCAGTTCTTC,TRBJ2-1,-,few,TRBV14
CAGSLRLASTDTQYF,TGTGCCGGCAGCCTCCGACTAGCCAGCACAGATACGCAGTATTTT,TRBJ2-3,TRBD2,-,TRBV12-3/TRBV12-4
CASSLRRDRYNEQFF,TGTGCCAGCAGCTTGCGGCGGGATAGGTACAATGAGCAGTTCTTC,TRBJ2-1,-,few,TRBV7-8
CASSHDTSEPYEQYF,TGCGCCAGCAGCCACGACACTAGCGAACCCTACGAGCAGTACTTC,TRBJ2-7,TRBD2,few,TRBV4-3
CASSYEGGYNTDTQYF,TGTGCCAGCAGTTACGAGGGGGGGTACAACACAGATACGCAGTATTTT,TRBJ2-3,-,few,TRBV6-5
CSARDGTRNSPLHF,TGCAGTGCTAGAGATGGGACACGTAATTCACCCCTCCACTTT,TRBJ1-6,-,many,TRBV20-1
CASLRSGTSYEQYF,TGTGCCTCCCTCCGGAGCGGGACCTCCTACGAGCAGTACTTC,TRBJ2-7,TRBD2,-,TRBV30
CASSLWAGGNTIYF,TGTGCCAGCAGTTTATGGGCAGGAGGAAACACCATATATTTT,TRBJ1-3,-,few,TRBV28
CASSRGNQETQYF,TGTGCCAGCTCCCGCGGGAACCAAGAGACCCAGTACTTC,TRBJ2-5,-,many,TRBV7-2
CASSLAGGRESVGTQYF,TGCGCCAGCAGCTTGGCCGGCGGGAGGGAATCGGTAGGCACGCAGTATTTT,TRBJ2-3,TRBD2,few,TRBV5-1
CASSLESGLITDTQYF,TGTGCCAGCAGCTTAGAGTCGGGACTCATCACAGATACGCAGTATTTT,TRBJ2-3,-,many,TRBV11-2
CASSLRGTGNLGTEAFF,TGTGCCAGCAGTTTACGGGGGACAGGGAACTTAGGGACTGAAGCTTTCTTT,TRBJ1-1,TRBD1,many,TRBV12-3/TRBV12-4
CSARPAETRNNSPLHF,TGCAGTGCTAGGCCGGCGGAGACCCGGAACAATTCACCCCTCCACTTT,TRBJ1-6,-,many,TRBV20-1
CASSPGTGWGEQFF,TGTGCCAGCAGTCCCGGGACAGGGTGGGGCGAGCAGTTCTTC,TRBJ2-1,TRBD1,few,TRBV6-1
CASSPRRATSGYEQYF,TGTGCCAGCAGCCCCCGACGCGCCACTAGCGGGTACGAGCAGTACTTC,TRBJ2-7,TRBD2,few,TRBV7-8
CASSQSPLAARAGRELFF,TGTGCCAGCAGCCAAAGCCCGCTAGCGGCCCGAGCTGGCAGGGAGCTGTTTTTT,TRBJ2-2,TRBD2,many,TRBV3-1
CASSSLGLAGGFSTDTQYF,TGTGCCAGCAGCTCACTCGGACTAGCGGGAGGGTTTAGCACAGATACGCAGTATTTT,TRBJ2-3,TRBD2,-,TRBV7-3
CASSSVYRGVDGYTF,TGTGCCAGCAGTTCCGTGTATCGGGGGGTCGATGGCTACACCTTC,TRBJ1-2,-,few,TRBV12-3/TRBV12-4
CATSREAGGSTGELFF,TGTGCCACCAGCAGAGAAGCGGGAGGGTCCACCGGGGAGCTGTTTTTT,TRBJ2-2,TRBD2,many,TRBV15
CSAIRPGEKLFF,TGCAGTGCCATTAGACCGGGCGAAAAACTGTTTTTT,TRBJ1-4,-,many,TRBV20-1
CASSVASGSIYEQYF,TGTGCCAGCAGCGTAGCTAGCGGGTCGATCTACGAGCAGTACTTC,TRBJ2-7,TRBD2,many,TRBV9
CASSSRGQGARGGNSPLHF,TGTGCCAGCAGCTCGCGGGGACAGGGGGCGAGAGGGGGAAATTCACCCCTCCACTTT,TRBJ1-6,TRBD1,few,TRBV11-1
CASSGIQETQYF,TGTGCCAGCAGTGGGATTCAAGAGACCCAGTACTTC,TRBJ2-5,-,-,TRBV6-2/TRBV6-3
CASSFGRDYSVEIGELFF,TGTGCCAGCAGTTTCGGGCGGGACTATTCCGTTGAGATCGGGGAGCTGTTTTTT,TRBJ2-2,TRBD2,-,TRBV3-1
CASSLAAGQVVPYTQYF,TGTGCCAGCAGTTTAGCCGCCGGACAGGTAGTTCCATATACGCAGTATTTT,TRBJ2-3,TRBD1,many,TRBV27
CAISEVAGKSSYNEQFF,TGTGCCATCAGTGAGGTAGCGGGAAAGAGCTCCTACAATGAGCAGTTCTTC,TRBJ2-1,TRBD2,few,TRBV10-3
CASSLFAGSGELFF,TGTGCCAGCAGCTTATTTGCGGGGTCCGGGGAGCTGTTTTTT,TRBJ2-2,-,many,TRBV7-2
CSARSMFDRLYEQYF,TGCAGTGCTAGGTCTATGTTTGACAGGTTGTACGAGCAGTACTTC,TRBJ2-7,-,-,TRBV20-1
CASSQPLYNEQFF,TGTGCCAGCAGCCAACCTCTGTACAATGAGCAGTTCTTC,TRBJ2-1,-,many,TRBV7-9
CASRQGPRPQHF,TGTGCCAGCAGACAGGGCCCGAGGCCCCAGCATTTT,TRBJ1-5,-,-,TRBV6-2/TRBV6-3
CASTSGANVLTF,TGTGCCAGCACCTCTGGGGCCAACGTCCTGACTTTC,TRBJ2-6,-,many,TRBV27
CASSIGTSGKSEQFF,TGTGCCAGTAGTATAGGGACTAGCGGGAAGAGTGAGCAGTTCTTC,TRBJ2-1,TRBD2,few,TRBV19
CASSQAGTYSGELFF,TGTGCCAGCAGCCAAGCGGGGACTTACTCCGGGGAGCTGTTTTTT,TRBJ2-2,-,-,TRBV3-1
CASSRGLDNEQFF,TGTGCCAGCAGTCGGGGACTTGACAATGAGCAGTTCTTC,TRBJ2-1,-,many,TRBV6-2/TRBV6-3
CASSSDIDQPQHF,TGTGCCAGCAGCTCGGATATAGATCAGCCCCAGCATTTT,TRBJ1-5,-,few,TRBV11-2
CSARVVSVYNEQFF,TGCAGTGCTAGAGTTGTTAGCGTCTACAATGAGCAGTTCTTC,TRBJ2-1,-,many,TRBV20-1
CAISRGHTSGRPVEQFF,TGTGCCATCAGTCGGGGGCACACTAGCGGGAGGCCAGTGGAGCAGTTCTTC,TRBJ2-1,TRBD2,-,TRBV10-3